One TCR beta chain is described in this entry. Its antigen remains undetermined. Base quality data are lacking; no much larger clone is found one base away. This entry belongs to a study of identical twins' blood T cells (dated by TCRdb to about 2013). Regarding the research as a whole: The approximately 12 libraries, six for the alpha chain and six for the beta chain, together yielded 45 million to 55 million Illumina reads. TCR alpha and beta chain repertoires of three pairs of monozygous twins were compared using next-generation sequencing to assess genetic influence on repertoire formation. Study-wide conclusions, independent of this receptor: The number of CDR3 clonotypes shared between two donors was mainly determined by the product of the cloneset sizes of the two donors, and no clear deviation from this trend was shown by twins. The study stated that the proposed role of the TCRalpha J segment in MHC recognition during thymic selection needs to be validated by independent studies. Among the most abundant TCRbeta clonotypes, each donor shared more CDR3 sequences with her twin than with unrelated donors. Twin pairs were reported to be markedly more alike in V gene usage than unrelated donors were, even when looking at non-selected out-of-frame TCRbeta clonotypes. Because the twins were reared together, environmental influences could not be ruled out as the explanation for twin similarity.

Reading from cysteine to phenylalanine, the CDR3 counts 16 amino acids. Only CDR3 DNA is held: 48 bases, read in frame from base 1. The germline V gene encodes CDR1 SGHAT and CDR2 FQNNGV. V lost 1 base and J lost 7 bases; the stretch between them is 16 bases long. The donors were six healthy women who made up three monozygous twin pairs. All three twin pairs had been reared together, and it was thought likely that the same infectious agents and vaccines had been met by these twin pairs. RNA was isolated from peripheral blood mononuclear cells and used to prepare TCR cDNA libraries. The library was prepared using 5' RACE. TCRdb shows the sequencer as Illumina Genome Analyzer IIx. The RNA-based TCR cDNA libraries were made using a previously described protocol that was modified in several ways. To prevent cross-contamination, sample-specific barcodes were introduced on both ends of each TCR cDNA library during cDNA synthesis and amplification. As for how the authors treated the data: Between about 100,000 and nearly 500,000 clonotypes were identified per individual, and roughly 2.2 to 3.6 million CDR3-containing reads were obtained per library. Reads with improper barcode index combinations were discarded, after which clonesets were built for each library with the MiTCR software. While assembling CDR3 clonotypes, MiTCR corrected PCR and sequencing errors and either filtered or rescued low-quality reads. Artificial out-of-frame clonotypes were removed by being mapped to in-frame sequences, with one indel in the CDR3 allowed. Similarity of V and J gene usage between donors was measured as Jensen-Shannon divergence divided by mean entropy. TCRdb reworked the public reads: Q25 trimming with fastp, MiXCR clone assembly, productive beta chains retained. When rows share a CDR3 protein, they turn into one entry using the most common DNA and genes. The V and J calls and clone size are TCRdb's, not the authors'. The sample table shows hundreds of thousands of distinct CDR3 sequences, and under 30% are seen once. About 6% of the sample belongs to the ten largest clones.

This sequence was found in a woman aged 18-55 years in good health. The rearranged chain carries TRBV11-2 and TRBJ2-2, with no confidently assigned D gene. The specimen sequenced was PBMCs. The CDR3 reads CASSLGWSATYGELFF. DNA sequence: TGTGCCAGCAGCTTAGGGTGGTCAGCAACGTACGGGGAGCTGTTTTTT.